The T cell receptor beta chain under discussion was sequenced for a study of OX40 agonist ivuxolimab in advanced cancers. In germline, CDR1 is MNHNS, CDR2 SASEGT. Trimming pared 8 bases from V and 4 bases from J, leaving 14 bases between. The CDR3 sequence is 14 residues long. People who had autoimmune disease history or systemic immunosuppression were excluded. Clones were read by immunoSEQ multiplex PCR, and TCRdb kept only the in-frame ones, dropping some. The table shows about 80,000 clones, with around 82% occurring only once. The chain links TRBV6-1 to TRBJ2-2, with D maybe TRBD1 (6 bases). The origin of this receptor is an adult with an advanced solid tumor such as melanoma, head and neck, liver or kidney cancer. The sequences come from CD4+ or CD8+ T cells sorted from blood, collected in a trial of the OX40 agonist ivuxolimab. CDR3 amino acids: CASHLGGSTGELFF. CDR3 coding DNA: TGTGCCAGCCATCTAGGGGGAAGCACCGGGGAGCTGTTTTTT.